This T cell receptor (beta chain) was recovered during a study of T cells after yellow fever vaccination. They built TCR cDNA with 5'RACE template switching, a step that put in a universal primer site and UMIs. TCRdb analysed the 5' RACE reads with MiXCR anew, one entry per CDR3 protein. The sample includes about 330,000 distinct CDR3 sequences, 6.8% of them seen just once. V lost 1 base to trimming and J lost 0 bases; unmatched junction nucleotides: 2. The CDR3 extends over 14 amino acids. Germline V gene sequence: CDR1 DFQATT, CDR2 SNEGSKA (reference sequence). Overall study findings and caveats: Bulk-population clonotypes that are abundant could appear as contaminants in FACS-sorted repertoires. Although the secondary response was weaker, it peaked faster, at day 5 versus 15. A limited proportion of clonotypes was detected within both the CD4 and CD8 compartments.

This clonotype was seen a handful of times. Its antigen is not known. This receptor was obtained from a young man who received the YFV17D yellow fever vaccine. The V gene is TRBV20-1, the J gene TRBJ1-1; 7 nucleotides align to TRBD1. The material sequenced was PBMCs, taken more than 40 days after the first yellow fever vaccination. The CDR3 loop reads CSARGGTVNTEAFF. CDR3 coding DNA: TGCAGTGCTAGAGGCGGGACAGTGAACACTGAAGCTTTCTTT.